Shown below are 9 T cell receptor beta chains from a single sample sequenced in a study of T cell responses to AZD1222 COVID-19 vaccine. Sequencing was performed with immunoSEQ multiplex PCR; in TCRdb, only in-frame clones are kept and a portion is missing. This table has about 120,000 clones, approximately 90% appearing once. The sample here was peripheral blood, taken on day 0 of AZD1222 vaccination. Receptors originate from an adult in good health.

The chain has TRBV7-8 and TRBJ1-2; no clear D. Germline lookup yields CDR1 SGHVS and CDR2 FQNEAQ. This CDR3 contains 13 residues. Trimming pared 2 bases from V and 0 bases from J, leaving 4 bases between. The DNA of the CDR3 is TGTGCCAGCAGCTTATCCCCTAACTATGGCTACACCTTC. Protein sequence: CASSLSPNYGYTF.

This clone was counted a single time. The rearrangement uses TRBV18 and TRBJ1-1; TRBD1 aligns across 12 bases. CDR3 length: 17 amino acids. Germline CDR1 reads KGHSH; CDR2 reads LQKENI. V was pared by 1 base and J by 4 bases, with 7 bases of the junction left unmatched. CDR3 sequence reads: CASSPQGDRGHLTEAFF. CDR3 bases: TGTGCCAGCTCACCACAAGGGGACAGGGGGCACCTCACTGAAGCTTTCTTT.

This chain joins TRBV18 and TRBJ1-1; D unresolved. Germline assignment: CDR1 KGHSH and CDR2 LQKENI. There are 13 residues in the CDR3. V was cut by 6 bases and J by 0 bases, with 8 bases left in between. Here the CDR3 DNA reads TGTGCCAGCTCGGTTAACATGAACACTGAAGCTTTCTTT. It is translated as CASSVNMNTEAFF.

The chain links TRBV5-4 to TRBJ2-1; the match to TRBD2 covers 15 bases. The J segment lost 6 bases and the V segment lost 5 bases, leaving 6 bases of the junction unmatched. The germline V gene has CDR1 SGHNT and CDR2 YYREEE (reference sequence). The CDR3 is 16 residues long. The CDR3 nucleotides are TGTGCCAGCAGTTTAGGGACTAGCGGGAGGATCAATGAGCAGTTCTTC. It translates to CASSLGTSGRINEQFF.

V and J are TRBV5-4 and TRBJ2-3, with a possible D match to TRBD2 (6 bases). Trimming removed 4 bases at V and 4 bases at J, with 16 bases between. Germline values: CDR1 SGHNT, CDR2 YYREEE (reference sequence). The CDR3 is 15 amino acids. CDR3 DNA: TGTGCCAGCAGCCCCTCGGGACTCCGGGCAGATACGCAGTATTTT. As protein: CASSPSGLRADTQYF.

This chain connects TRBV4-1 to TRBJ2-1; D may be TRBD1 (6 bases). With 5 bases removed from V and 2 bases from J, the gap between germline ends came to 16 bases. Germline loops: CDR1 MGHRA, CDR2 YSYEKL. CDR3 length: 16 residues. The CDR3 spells CASSWFSTGTYNEQFF. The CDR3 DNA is TGCGCCAGCAGCTGGTTCAGTACAGGGACCTACAATGAGCAGTTCTTC.

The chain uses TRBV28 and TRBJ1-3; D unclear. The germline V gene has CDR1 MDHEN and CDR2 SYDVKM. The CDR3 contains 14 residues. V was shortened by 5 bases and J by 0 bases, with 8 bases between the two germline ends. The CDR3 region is CASSAGSSGNTIYF. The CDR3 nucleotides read TGTGCCAGCAGTGCCGGATCCTCTGGAAACACCATATATTTT.

Written as DNA, the CDR3 is TGCGCCAGCAGAAAAGGGGTGAAGACGAACACTGAAGCTTTCTTT. This gives the protein CASRKGVKTNTEAFF. V usage is TRBV10-1 and J usage is TRBJ1-1; TRBD1 is a possible D gene (5 bases). The CDR3 covers 15 residues. Germline loops: CDR1 WNHNN, CDR2 SYGVQD (reference sequence). Trimming took off 6 bases at V and 1 base at J, with 15 bases between the two ends.

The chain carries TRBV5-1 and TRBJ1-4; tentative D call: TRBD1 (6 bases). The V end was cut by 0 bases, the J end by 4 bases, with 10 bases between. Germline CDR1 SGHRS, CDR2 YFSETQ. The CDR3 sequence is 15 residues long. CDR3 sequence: CASSLAGAINEKLFF. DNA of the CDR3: TGCGCCAGCAGCTTGGCGGGGGCTATTAATGAAAAACTGTTTTTT.